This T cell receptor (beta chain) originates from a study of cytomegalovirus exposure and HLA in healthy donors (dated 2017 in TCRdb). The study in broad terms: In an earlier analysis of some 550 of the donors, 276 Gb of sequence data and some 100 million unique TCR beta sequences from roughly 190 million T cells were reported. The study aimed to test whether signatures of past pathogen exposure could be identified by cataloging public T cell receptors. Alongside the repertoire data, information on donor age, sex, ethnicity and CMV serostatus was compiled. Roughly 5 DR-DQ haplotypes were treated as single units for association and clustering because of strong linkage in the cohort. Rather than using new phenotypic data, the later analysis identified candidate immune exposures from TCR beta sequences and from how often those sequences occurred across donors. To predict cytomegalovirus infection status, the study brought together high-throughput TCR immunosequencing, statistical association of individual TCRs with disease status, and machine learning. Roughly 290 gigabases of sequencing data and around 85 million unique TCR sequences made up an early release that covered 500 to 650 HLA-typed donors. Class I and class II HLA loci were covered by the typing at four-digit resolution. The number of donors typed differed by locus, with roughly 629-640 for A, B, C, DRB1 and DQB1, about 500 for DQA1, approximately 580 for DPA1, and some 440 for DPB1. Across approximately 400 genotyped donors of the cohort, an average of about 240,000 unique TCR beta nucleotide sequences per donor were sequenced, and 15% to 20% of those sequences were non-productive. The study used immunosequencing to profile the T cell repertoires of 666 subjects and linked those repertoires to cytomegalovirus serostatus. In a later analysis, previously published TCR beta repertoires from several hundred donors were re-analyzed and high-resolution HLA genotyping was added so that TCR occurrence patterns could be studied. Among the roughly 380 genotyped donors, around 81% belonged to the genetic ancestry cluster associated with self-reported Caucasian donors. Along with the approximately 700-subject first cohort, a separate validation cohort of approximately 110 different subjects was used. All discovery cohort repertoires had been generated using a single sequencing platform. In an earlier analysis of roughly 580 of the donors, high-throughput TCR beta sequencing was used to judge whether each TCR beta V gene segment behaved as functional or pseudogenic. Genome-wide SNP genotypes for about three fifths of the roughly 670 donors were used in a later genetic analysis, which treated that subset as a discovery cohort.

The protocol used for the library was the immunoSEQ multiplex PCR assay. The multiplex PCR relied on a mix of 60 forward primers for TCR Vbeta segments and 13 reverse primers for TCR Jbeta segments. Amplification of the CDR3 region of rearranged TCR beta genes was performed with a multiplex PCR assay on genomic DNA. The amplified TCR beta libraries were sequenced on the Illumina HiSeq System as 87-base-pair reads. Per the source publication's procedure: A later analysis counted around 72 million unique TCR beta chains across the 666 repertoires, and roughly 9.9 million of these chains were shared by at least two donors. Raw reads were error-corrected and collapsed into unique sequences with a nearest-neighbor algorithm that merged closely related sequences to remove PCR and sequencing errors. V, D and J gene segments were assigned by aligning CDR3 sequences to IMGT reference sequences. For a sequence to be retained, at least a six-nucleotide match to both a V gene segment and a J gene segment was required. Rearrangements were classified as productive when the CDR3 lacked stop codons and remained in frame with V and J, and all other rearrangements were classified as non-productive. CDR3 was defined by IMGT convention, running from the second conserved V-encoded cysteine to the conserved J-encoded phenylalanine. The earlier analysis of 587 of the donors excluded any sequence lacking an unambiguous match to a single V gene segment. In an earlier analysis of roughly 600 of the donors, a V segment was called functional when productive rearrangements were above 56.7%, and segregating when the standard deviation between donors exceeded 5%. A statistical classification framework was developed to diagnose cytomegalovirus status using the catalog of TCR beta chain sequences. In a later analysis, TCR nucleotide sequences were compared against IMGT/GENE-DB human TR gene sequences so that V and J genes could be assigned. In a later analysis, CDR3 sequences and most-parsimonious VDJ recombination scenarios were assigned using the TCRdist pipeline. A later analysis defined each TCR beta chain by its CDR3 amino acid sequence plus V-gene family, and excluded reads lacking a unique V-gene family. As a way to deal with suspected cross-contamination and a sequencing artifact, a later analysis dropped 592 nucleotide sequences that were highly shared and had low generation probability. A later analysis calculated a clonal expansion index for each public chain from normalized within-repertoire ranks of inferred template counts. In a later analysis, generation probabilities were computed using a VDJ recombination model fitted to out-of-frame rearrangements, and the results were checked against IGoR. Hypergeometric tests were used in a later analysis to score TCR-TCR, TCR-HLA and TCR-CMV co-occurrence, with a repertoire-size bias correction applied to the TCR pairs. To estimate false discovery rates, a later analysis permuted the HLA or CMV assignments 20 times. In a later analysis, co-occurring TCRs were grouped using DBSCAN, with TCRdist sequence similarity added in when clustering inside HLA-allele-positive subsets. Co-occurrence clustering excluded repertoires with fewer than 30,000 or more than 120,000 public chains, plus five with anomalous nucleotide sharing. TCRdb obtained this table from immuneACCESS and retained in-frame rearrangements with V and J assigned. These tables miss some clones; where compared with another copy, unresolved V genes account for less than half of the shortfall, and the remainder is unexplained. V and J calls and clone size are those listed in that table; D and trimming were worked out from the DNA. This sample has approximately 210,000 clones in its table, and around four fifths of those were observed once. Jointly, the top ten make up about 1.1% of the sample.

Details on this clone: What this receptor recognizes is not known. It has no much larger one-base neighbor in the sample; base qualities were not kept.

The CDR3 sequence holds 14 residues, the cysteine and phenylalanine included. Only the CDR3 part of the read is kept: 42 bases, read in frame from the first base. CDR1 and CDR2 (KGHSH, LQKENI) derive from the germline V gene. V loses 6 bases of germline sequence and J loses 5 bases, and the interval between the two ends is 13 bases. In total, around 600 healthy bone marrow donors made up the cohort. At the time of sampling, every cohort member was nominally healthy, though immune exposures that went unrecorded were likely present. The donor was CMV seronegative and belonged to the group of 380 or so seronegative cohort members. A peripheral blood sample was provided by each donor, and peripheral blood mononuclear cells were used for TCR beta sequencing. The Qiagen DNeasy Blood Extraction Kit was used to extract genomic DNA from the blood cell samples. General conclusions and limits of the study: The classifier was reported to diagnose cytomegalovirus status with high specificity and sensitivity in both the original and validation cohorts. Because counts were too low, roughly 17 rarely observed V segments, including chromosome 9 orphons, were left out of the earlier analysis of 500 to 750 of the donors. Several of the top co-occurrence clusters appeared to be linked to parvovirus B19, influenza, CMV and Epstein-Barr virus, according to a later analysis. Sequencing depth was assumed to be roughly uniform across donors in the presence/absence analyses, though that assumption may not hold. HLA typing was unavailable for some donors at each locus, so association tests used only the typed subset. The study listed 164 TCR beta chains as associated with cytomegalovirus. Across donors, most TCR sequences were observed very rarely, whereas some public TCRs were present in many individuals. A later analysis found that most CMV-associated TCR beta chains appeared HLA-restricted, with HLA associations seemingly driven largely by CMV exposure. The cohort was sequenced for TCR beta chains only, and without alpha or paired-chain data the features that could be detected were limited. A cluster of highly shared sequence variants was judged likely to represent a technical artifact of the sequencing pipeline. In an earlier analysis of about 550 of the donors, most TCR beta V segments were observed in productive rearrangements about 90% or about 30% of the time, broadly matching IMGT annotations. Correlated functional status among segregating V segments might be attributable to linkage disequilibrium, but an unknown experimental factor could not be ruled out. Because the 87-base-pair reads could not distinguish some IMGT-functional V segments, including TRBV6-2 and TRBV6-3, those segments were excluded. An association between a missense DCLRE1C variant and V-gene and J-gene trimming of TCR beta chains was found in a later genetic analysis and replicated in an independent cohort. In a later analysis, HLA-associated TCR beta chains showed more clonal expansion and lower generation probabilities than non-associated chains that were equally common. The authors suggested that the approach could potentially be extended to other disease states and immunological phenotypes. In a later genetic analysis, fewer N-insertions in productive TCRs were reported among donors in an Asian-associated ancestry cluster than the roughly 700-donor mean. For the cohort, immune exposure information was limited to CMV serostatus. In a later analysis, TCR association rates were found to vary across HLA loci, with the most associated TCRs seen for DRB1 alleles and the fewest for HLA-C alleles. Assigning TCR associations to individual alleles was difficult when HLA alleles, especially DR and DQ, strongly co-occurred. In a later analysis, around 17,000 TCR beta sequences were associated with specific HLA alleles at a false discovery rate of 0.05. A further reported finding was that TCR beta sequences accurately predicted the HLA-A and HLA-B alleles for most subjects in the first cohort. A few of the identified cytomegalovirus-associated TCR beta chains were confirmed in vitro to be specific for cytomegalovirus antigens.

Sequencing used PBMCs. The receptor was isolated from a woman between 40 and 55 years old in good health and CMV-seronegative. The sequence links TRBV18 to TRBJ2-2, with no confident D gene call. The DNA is TGTGCCAGCTCCCCTATTGTCAGGACCGGGGAGCTGTTTTTT. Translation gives CASSPIVRTGELFF.